The text below deals with one TCR beta chain. Its antigen is unidentified. This entry is derived from a study of vaccination and CD4 T cells after COVID-19. Study as a whole: SARS-CoV-2 PCR on nasal swabs had been positive for the convalescent patients; several were mild and one was severe.

Treatment meaning: roughly ten-day PBMC culture with coronavirus spike peptide pools or control peptides (ViraFEST assay). US Alpha, Beta and Delta variants postdated the positive PCR dates, which ran from March to December 2020. Negative-selection isolation of CD4+ T cells was performed after 10 days of culture. Trimming at V came to 2 bases and at J to 1 base, leaving 4 bases not matched to a gene. The V gene's germline CDR1 is DFQATT and CDR2 SNEGSKA (reference sequence). The CDR3 contains 16 residues. An Oncomine TCR Beta short-read assay was used to sequence the DNA from cultured CD4+ T cells. Extraction of genomic DNA was performed on cultured CD4+ T cells. In TCRdb, the PCR reads were re-called with MiXCR into one record per CDR3 protein. The profile shows approximately 9,000 distinct CDR3 sequences, around 50% of them singletons.

The chain links TRBV20-1 to TRBJ2-2, with TRBD2 matching 10 bases. The sequenced material came from CD4+ T cells from blood, cultured in vitro. The receptor comes from a human donor who had recovered from COVID-19. CDR3 coding DNA: TGCAGTGCTAGAAATCTAGCGGGGGTGAACACCGGGGAGCTGTTTTTT. The encoded protein is CSARNLAGVNTGELFF.